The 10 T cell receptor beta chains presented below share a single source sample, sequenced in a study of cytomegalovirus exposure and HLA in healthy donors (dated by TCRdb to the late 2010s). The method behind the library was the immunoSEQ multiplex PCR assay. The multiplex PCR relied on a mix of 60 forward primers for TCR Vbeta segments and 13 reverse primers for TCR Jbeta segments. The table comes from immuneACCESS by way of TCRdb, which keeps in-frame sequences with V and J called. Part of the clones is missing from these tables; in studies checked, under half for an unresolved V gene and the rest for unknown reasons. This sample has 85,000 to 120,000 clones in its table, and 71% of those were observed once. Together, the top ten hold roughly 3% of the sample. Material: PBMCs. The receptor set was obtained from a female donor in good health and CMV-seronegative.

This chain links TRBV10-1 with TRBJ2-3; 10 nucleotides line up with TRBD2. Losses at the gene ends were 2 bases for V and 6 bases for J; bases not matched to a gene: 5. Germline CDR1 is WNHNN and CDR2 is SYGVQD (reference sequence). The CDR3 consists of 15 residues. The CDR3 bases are TGCGCCAGCAGTGAGGCTAGCGGGAGATGGGATACGCAGTATTTT. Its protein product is CASSEASGRWDTQYF.

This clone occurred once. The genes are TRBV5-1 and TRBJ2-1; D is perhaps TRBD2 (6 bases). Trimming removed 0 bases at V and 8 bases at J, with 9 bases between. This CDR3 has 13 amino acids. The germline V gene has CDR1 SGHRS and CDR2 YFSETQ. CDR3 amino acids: CASSLDSGDEQFF. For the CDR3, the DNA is TGCGCCAGCAGCTTGGATAGCGGCGATGAGCAGTTCTTC. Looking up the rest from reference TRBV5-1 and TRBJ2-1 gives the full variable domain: KAGVTQTPRYLIKTRGQQVTLSCSPISGHRSVSWYQQTPGQGLQFLFEYFSETQRNKGNFPGRFSGRQFSNSRSEMNVSTLELGDSALYLCASSLDSGDEQFFGPGTRLTVL.

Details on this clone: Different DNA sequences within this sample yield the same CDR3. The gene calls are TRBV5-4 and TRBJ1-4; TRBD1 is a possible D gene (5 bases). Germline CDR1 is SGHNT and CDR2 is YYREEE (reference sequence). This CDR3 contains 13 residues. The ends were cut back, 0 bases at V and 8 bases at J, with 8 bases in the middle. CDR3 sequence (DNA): TGTGCCAGCAGCTTGGGGGGCCAGGAAAAACTGTTTTTT. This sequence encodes CASSLGGQEKLFF.

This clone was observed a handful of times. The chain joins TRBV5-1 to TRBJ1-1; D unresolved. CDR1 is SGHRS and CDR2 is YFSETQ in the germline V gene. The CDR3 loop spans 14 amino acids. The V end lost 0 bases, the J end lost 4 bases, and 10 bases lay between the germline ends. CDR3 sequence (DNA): TGCGCCAGCAGCTTGGCCGGGTCGGGCACTGAAGCTTTCTTT. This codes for CASSLAGSGTEAFF. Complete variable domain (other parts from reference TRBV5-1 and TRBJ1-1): KAGVTQTPRYLIKTRGQQVTLSCSPISGHRSVSWYQQTPGQGLQFLFEYFSETQRNKGNFPGRFSGRQFSNSRSEMNVSTLELGDSALYLCASSLAGSGTEAFFGQGTRLTVV.

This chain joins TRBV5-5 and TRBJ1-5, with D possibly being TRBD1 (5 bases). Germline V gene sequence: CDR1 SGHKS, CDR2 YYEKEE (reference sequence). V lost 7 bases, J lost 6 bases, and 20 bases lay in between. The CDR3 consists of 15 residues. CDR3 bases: TGTGCCAGCTCACCCTCCCTGGGGGGTCTTCAGCCCCAGCATTTT. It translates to CASSPSLGGLQPQHF.

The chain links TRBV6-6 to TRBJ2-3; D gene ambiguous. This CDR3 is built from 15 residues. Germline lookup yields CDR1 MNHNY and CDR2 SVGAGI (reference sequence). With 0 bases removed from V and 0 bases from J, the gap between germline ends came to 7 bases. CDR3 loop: CASSYSIGSTDTQYF. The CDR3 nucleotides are TGTGCCAGCAGTTACTCGATCGGGAGCACAGATACGCAGTATTTT.

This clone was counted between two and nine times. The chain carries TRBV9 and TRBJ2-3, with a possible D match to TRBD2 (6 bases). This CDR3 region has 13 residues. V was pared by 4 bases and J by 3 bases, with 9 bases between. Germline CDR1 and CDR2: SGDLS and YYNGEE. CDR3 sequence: CASSTSGTDTQYF. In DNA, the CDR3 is TGTGCCAGCAGCACAAGCGGGACAGATACGCAGTATTTT. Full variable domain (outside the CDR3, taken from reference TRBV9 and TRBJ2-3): DSGVTQTPKHLITATGQRVTLRCSPRSGDLSVYWYQQSLDQGLQFLIQYYNGEERAKGNILERFSAQQFPDLHSELNLSSLELGDSALYFCASSTSGTDTQYFGPGTRLTVL.

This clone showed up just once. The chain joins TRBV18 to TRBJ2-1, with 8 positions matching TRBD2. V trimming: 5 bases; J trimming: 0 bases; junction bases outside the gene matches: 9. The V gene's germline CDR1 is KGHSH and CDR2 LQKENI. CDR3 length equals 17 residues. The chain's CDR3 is CASSTLPGGSSYNEQFF. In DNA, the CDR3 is TGTGCCAGCTCAACCCTCCCGGGGGGGAGCTCCTACAATGAGCAGTTCTTC.

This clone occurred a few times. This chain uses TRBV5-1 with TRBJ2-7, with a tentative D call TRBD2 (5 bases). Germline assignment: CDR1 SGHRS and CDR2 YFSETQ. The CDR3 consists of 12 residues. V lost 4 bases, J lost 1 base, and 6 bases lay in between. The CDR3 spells CASSGESYEQYF. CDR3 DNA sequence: TGCGCCAGCAGCGGGGAGTCCTACGAGCAGTACTTC.

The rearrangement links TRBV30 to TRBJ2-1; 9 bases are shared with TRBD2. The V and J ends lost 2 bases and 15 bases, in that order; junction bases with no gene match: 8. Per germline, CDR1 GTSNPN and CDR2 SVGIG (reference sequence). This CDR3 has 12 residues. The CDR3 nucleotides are TGTGCCTGGAGTATCGGTAGCGGGAGCTCGTTCTTC. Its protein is CAWSIGSGSSFF.